These T cell receptor beta chains were read from a single sample in a study of tumor and adjacent non-tumor tissue in lung cancer. TCRdb ran MiXCR on the multiplex PCR reads and lists one entry per CDR3 protein. Of 55,000 to 65,000 distinct CDR3 sequences listed, around two thirds are singletons. The sequenced material came from distant non-tumor lung tissue. These receptors all stem from a man aged 65-85 years with non-small cell lung cancer. CDR3s include the opening cysteine and the closing phenylalanine or tryptophan. A D gene is named only where the DNA matches it firmly. Clone size is not always given. Where it is, it says once, few, many or a class for expanded clones.

CDR3 DNA: TGTGCCAGCAGCTTGGTGGGGTCTAACAGTGAGCAGTTCTTC; CDR3 protein: CASSLVGSNSEQFF; J gene: TRBJ2-1; V gene: TRBV5-5; D gene: NA; clone size: few
CDR3 DNA: TGTGACGAATGGGAGCAGTTCTTC; CDR3 protein: CDEWEQFF; J gene: TRBJ2-1; V gene: TRBV19; D gene: NA; clone size: NA
CDR3 DNA: TGTGCCAGCAGTGAAAGCCAGGGGAGCTCCTACGGGCGGTACTTC; CDR3 protein: CASSESQGSSYGRYF; J gene: TRBJ2-7; V gene: TRBV6-1; D gene: NA; clone size: NA
CDR3 DNA: TGTGCCAGCAGCCCATCGACAGCGGGAGCGGTCGATGAGCAGTTCTTC; CDR3 protein: CASSPSTAGAVDEQFF; J gene: TRBJ2-1; V gene: TRBV11-2; D gene: TRBD2; clone size: NA
CDR3 DNA: TGTGCCAGCAGCTTAATGAACGGGCAGTACTTC; CDR3 protein: CASSLMNGQYF; J gene: TRBJ2-7; V gene: TRBV7-2; D gene: NA; clone size: NA
CDR3 DNA: TGCAGTGCTAGAATCCCCATGACAGCCTTCTCAGCTTTCTTT; CDR3 protein: CSARIPMTAFSAFF; J gene: TRBJ1-1; V gene: TRBV20-1; D gene: NA; clone size: once
CDR3 DNA: TGTGCCAGCAGTTTCCCCGGGGGTAGCACAGATACGCAGTATTTT; CDR3 protein: CASSFPGGSTDTQYF; J gene: TRBJ2-3; V gene: TRBV28; D gene: NA; clone size: few
CDR3 DNA: TGTGCCAGTGGCGGGAACTCTGGGGCCAACGTCCTGAGTTTC; CDR3 protein: CASGGNSGANVLSF; J gene: TRBJ2-6; V gene: TRBV12-3/TRBV12-4; D gene: NA; clone size: NA
CDR3 DNA: TGTGCCATCAGTGAGTCCGGCAGTTCTAGTCAGTCCCAGCATTTT; CDR3 protein: CAISESGSSSQSQHF; J gene: TRBJ1-5; V gene: TRBV10-3; D gene: NA; clone size: NA
CDR3 DNA: TGTGCCTGGAGTACATGGGGTCAGCCCCAGCATTTT; CDR3 protein: CAWSTWGQPQHF; J gene: TRBJ1-5; V gene: TRBV30; D gene: NA; clone size: many
CDR3 DNA: TGCAGCGTGTCGGGACAGGTGAACTACAATGAGCAGTTCTTC; CDR3 protein: CSVSGQVNYNEQFF; J gene: TRBJ2-1; V gene: TRBV29-1; D gene: TRBD1; clone size: many
CDR3 DNA: TGTGCCAGCAGTTTGACTCCAAATCAGCACCAGCATTTT; CDR3 protein: CASSLTPNQHQHF; J gene: TRBJ1-5; V gene: TRBV12-3/TRBV12-4; D gene: NA; clone size: once
CDR3 DNA: TGTGCCAACAGTTTTCCAGGGCACCTCGAAGCTTTCTTT; CDR3 protein: CANSFPGHLEAFF; J gene: TRBJ1-1; V gene: TRBV12-3/TRBV12-4; D gene: NA; clone size: NA
CDR3 DNA: TGTGCCAGCAGTTATCGAGGTAGCGGGAGATCAGATACGCAGTATTTT; CDR3 protein: CASSYRGSGRSDTQYF; J gene: TRBJ2-3; V gene: TRBV12-3/TRBV12-4; D gene: TRBD2; clone size: many
CDR3 DNA: TGTGCCAGCAGTTTTGGGACCTCCTACGAGCAGTACTTC; CDR3 protein: CASSFGTSYEQYF; J gene: TRBJ2-7; V gene: TRBV28; D gene: NA; clone size: many
CDR3 DNA: TGTGCCAGTACCATCTCGCGCTCTGGGGCCAACGTCCTGACTTTC; CDR3 protein: CASTISRSGANVLTF; J gene: TRBJ2-6; V gene: TRBV19; D gene: NA; clone size: few
CDR3 DNA: TGTGCCAACGGGAGGGAGGGTTTAGACGAGACCCAGTACTTC; CDR3 protein: CANGREGLDETQYF; J gene: TRBJ2-5; V gene: TRBV6-5; D gene: TRBD2; clone size: many
CDR3 DNA: TGTGCCAGCAGCTTAAGCCGGAGGGTTTTAATGACCCAGTACTTC; CDR3 protein: CASSLSRRVLMTQYF; J gene: TRBJ2-5; V gene: TRBV11-2; D gene: NA; clone size: NA
CDR3 DNA: TGTGCCAGCAGACAGTGTGGTCAGCCCCAGCATTTT; CDR3 protein: CASRQCGQPQHF; J gene: TRBJ1-5; V gene: TRBV12-3/TRBV12-4; D gene: NA; clone size: NA
CDR3 DNA: TGTGCCAGCAGCTCGACCCGGACTTCTAGCTCCTACGAGCAGTACTTC; CDR3 protein: CASSSTRTSSSYEQYF; J gene: TRBJ2-7; V gene: TRBV7-9; D gene: NA; clone size: few
CDR3 DNA: TGTGCCAGCAGCTTGAGCAGGGGTAATTGCATAAACATTCAGTACTTC; CDR3 protein: CASSLSRGNCINIQYF; J gene: TRBJ2-4; V gene: TRBV11-3; D gene: NA; clone size: NA
CDR3 DNA: TGTGCCAGCTCACCAGACGCTGGCGGGAGCCCCCGGGGAAACATTCAGTACTTC; CDR3 protein: CASSPDAGGSPRGNIQYF; J gene: TRBJ2-4; V gene: TRBV18; D gene: TRBD2; clone size: once
CDR3 DNA: TGTGCCAGCAGCAGGCTCGGCGGGGCTCAAGAGACCCAGTACTTC; CDR3 protein: CASSRLGGAQETQYF; J gene: TRBJ2-5; V gene: TRBV7-9; D gene: NA; clone size: NA
CDR3 DNA: TGTGCCAGCAGCTTATCCCTAGCGGGAACGTCCTACGAGCAGTACTTC; CDR3 protein: CASSLSLAGTSYEQYF; J gene: TRBJ2-7; V gene: TRBV7-8; D gene: TRBD2; clone size: many
CDR3 DNA: TGTGCCAGCAGGGCGTTACCCGGAGGGGCTGGGGTCAACGTCCTGACTTTC; CDR3 protein: CASRALPGGAGVNVLTF; J gene: TRBJ2-6; V gene: TRBV28; D gene: NA; clone size: NA
CDR3 DNA: TGTGCCAGCAGCTTCAGTTCTGAGGCCCAGTACTTC; CDR3 protein: CASSFSSEAQYF; J gene: TRBJ2-5; V gene: TRBV5-4; D gene: NA; clone size: few
CDR3 DNA: TGCGCCAGCAGCTTGTGGGAAGAGGGCGAGCAGTACTTC; CDR3 protein: CASSLWEEGEQYF; J gene: TRBJ2-7; V gene: TRBV5-1; D gene: NA; clone size: NA
CDR3 DNA: TGTGCCAGCAGCCCCCGGACAGGGGTGAGTGAGCGGTTCTTC; CDR3 protein: CASSPRTGVSERFF; J gene: TRBJ2-1; V gene: TRBV11-1; D gene: TRBD1; clone size: NA